The source of this TCR beta chain is a study of cytomegalovirus exposure and HLA in healthy donors. The study's findings and limits: TCR beta chain V- and J-gene trimming was linked, in a later analysis, to a missense variant in DCLRE1C. Most subjects' HLA-A and HLA-B alleles were reportedly predicted from TCR beta sequences. Common viral pathogens seemed to be connected with several of the most significant clusters, according to a later analysis. There were about 160 TCR beta chains listed as cytomegalovirus-associated.

About this clone: The antigen remains undetermined.

There are 15 residues in the CDR3. The junction had 4 bases not matched to a gene; V was cut back by 4 bases and J by 1 base. Germline values: CDR1 SNHLY, CDR2 FYNNEI. The study ran its PCR with 60 Vbeta and 13 Jbeta primers. The method was immunoSEQ multiplex PCR; TCRdb's version includes in-frame clones alone and lacks a portion of them. This sample carries about 200,000 clones, roughly 77% of them seen once, and the ten largest clones take about 0.37%. The chain recombines TRBV2 with TRBJ1-3; TRBD1 agrees at 7 bases. This clonotype originated in a male donor in good health and CMV-seropositive. The sample taken for sequencing was PBMCs. The chain's CDR3 is CASSAQTGSGNTIYF. CDR3 sequence (DNA): TGTGCCAGCAGTGCCCAGACAGGGTCTGGAAACACCATATATTTT.